These 18 T cell receptor beta chains were all obtained from the same sample, sequenced in a study of blood T cell repertoires in COVID-19 (dated by TCRdb to 2018 to 2021). Library preparation used the immunoSEQ multiplex PCR assay. TCRdb took this table from immuneACCESS and kept in-frame rearrangements with V and J called. Such tables lack part of the clones; where checked against another copy, unresolved V genes explain under half of the gap, and the rest is unexplained. The sample records about 110,000 clones, over 75% of which are singletons. Roughly 7% of the sample goes to the ten largest clones. The sequencing sample was made of peripheral blood. All receptors come from a woman between 45 and 65 years old with acute or convalescent COVID-19.

The genes are TRBV9 and TRBJ2-7, with 9 nucleotides matching TRBD1. This CDR3 region has 15 residues. J lost 4 bases, V lost 0 bases, and 5 bases had no gene match. Germline loops: CDR1 SGDLS, CDR2 YYNGEE. The CDR3 DNA sequence: TGTGCCAGCAGCGTAGCGACAGGGGGAATATACGAGCAGTACTTC. This sequence encodes CASSVATGGIYEQYF.

V gene TRBV6-5 combines with J gene TRBJ1-2; D is perhaps TRBD1 (6 bases). This CDR3 is built from 14 residues. From germline, CDR1 is MNHEY and CDR2 SVGAGI. V shed 0 bases and J shed 2 bases, with 7 bases lying between them. Here the CDR3 DNA reads TGTGCCAGCAGTTACTCTGGACAGAACTATGGCTACACCTTC. This sequence encodes CASSYSGQNYGYTF.

The count of this clone is one. The chain carries TRBV6-6 and TRBJ1-2; possible D gene TRBD1, 6 bases. V lost 7 bases and J 7 bases, leaving 25 bases between the germline ends. CDR1 and CDR2 (germline): MNHNY, SVGAGI (reference sequence). The CDR3 has 16 amino acids. CDR3 residues: CASNQYGQLLDGGYTF. The DNA of the CDR3 is TGTGCCAGCAACCAATATGGACAGCTCCTGGATGGTGGCTACACCTTC.

The V call is TRBV12-5, the J call TRBJ1-4, with 10 bases lining up with TRBD1. Germline CDR1 reads LGHNT; CDR2 reads FRNRAP. The V and J ends lost 6 bases and 0 bases, in that order; junction bases with no gene match: 4. This CDR3 region has 16 residues. CDR3 nucleotides: TGTGCTAGTGGCCTTGGACAGGGGGCAACTAATGAAAAACTGTTTTTT. This gives the protein CASGLGQGATNEKLFF.

V usage is TRBV18 and J usage is TRBJ1-1; 7 nucleotides line up with TRBD1. V was clipped by 3 bases and J by 13 bases; unmatched bases: 8. Germline CDR1 KGHSH, CDR2 LQKENI. The CDR3 runs to 12 residues. The CDR3 spells CASSPGDRAVFF. CDR3 nucleotides: TGTGCCAGCTCACCTGGCGACAGGGCTGTTTTCTTT. Full variable domain (outside the CDR3, taken from reference TRBV18 and TRBJ1-1): NAGVMQNPRHLVRRRGQEARLRCSPMKGHSHVYWYRQLPEEGLKFMVYLQKENIIDESGMPKERFSAEFPKEGPSILRIQQVVRGDSAAYFCASSPGDRAVFFGQGTRLTVV.

This clone was detected a few times. The chain recombines TRBV7-9 with TRBJ1-2, with D maybe TRBD1 (6 bases). The germline CDR1 and CDR2 sequences are SEHNR and FQNEAQ (reference sequence). The CDR3 has 15 residues. V was shortened by 4 bases and J by 4 bases, with 16 bases between the two germline ends. The CDR3 region is CASSYTMTGFYGYTF. The DNA for the CDR3 is TGTGCCAGCAGCTACACTATGACAGGTTTCTATGGCTACACCTTC. The full variable domain, in which reference TRBV7-9 and TRBJ1-2 provide the parts outside the CDR3, is DTGVSQNPRHKITKRGQNVTFRCDPISEHNRLYWYRQTLGQGPEFLTYFQNEAQLEKSRLLSDRFSAERPKGSFSTLEIQRTEQGDSAMYLCASSYTMTGFYGYTFGSGTRLTVV.

The rearrangement joins TRBV6-5 to TRBJ2-5; TRBD2 aligns across 8 bases. The CDR3 extends over 13 amino acids. Germline V CDR1 and CDR2: MNHEY, SVGAGI. V was pared by 10 bases and J by 5 bases, with 9 bases of the junction left unmatched. The chain's CDR3 is CATTGGPEETQYF. The CDR3 DNA reads as TGTGCCACCACGGGGGGGCCGGAGGAGACCCAGTACTTC.

This chain joins TRBV27 and TRBJ1-3, with 8 bases that match TRBD1. V lost 5 bases and J lost 4; bases outside the gene matches: 13. Germline V lookup: CDR1 MNHEY, CDR2 SMNVEV (reference sequence). This CDR3 has 17 amino acids. CDR3 protein: CASSRWGQGAGGNTIYF. The DNA for the CDR3 is TGTGCCAGCAGTAGGTGGGGGCAGGGGGCGGGCGGAAACACCATATATTTT.

With respect to this clone: One end of the junction does not line up with germline, which may come from a read error. The V and J genes are TRBV12-5 and TRBJ2-7; 8 positions agree with TRBD1. CDR1 and CDR2 from the germline V gene are LGHNT and FRNRAP. The CDR3 is made up of 13 amino acids. The CDR3 is CASVRTGTYGQYF. The CDR3 DNA is TGTGCTAGTGTCCGGACAGGGACCTACGGGCAGTACTTC.

The chain links TRBV7-3 to TRBJ2-1; perhaps TRBD1 as D (6 bases). Trimming pared 2 bases from V and 9 bases from J, leaving 11 bases between. This CDR3 is 13 amino acids long. Germline values: CDR1 SGHTA, CDR2 FQGTGA. CDR3 amino acids: CASSLWGLGEQFF. The CDR3 region has the DNA TGTGCCAGCAGCTTATGGGGGCTCGGTGAGCAGTTCTTC.

The V call is TRBV4-1, the J call TRBJ2-7; weak D call: TRBD2 (5 bases). The CDR3 extends over 16 amino acids. Per germline, CDR1 MGHRA and CDR2 YSYEKL. Trimming removed 0 bases at V and 0 bases at J, with 12 bases between. This chain's CDR3 is CASSQEAGLSSYEQYF. The CDR3, as DNA: TGCGCCAGCAGCCAAGAGGCGGGTCTTAGCTCCTACGAGCAGTACTTC.

The rearrangement joins TRBV3-1 (or the pseudogene TRBV3-2) to TRBJ1-2; 12 bases map to TRBD1. J was trimmed by 8 bases and V by 6 bases; bases with no gene match: 10. This CDR3 region has 15 residues. Germline-derived CDR1 and CDR2 are LGHDT and YNNKEL (reference sequence). The CDR3 nucleotides are TGTGCCAGCAGTTTGAGGGACAGGGGGCGCGGGGGCTACACCTTC. Translation gives CASSLRDRGRGGYTF.

Regarding this clone: The sample holds other DNA sequences that translate to the same CDR3. This chain links TRBV9 with TRBJ1-2; 9 positions match TRBD1. Germline V gives CDR1 SGDLS, CDR2 YYNGEE. The CDR3 runs 13 residues. The V gene end was trimmed by 3 bases and the J gene end by 7 bases; junction bases not matched to a gene: 4. DNA of the CDR3: TGTGCCAGCAGCGCGCAGGGACAGGGTGGCTACACCTTC. It translates to CASSAQGQGGYTF.

V and J are TRBV28 and TRBJ2-7; 10 bases map to TRBD1. Unmatched junction bases numbered 7, after V lost 7 bases and J lost 4 bases. Germline CDR1 and CDR2: MDHEN and SYDVKM. The CDR3 is 14 residues long. The CDR3 region is CASTSSDRGYEQYF. CDR3 bases: TGTGCCAGCACCTCATCGGACAGGGGGTACGAGCAGTACTTC.

The V and J genes are TRBV9 and TRBJ1-2; TRBD1 aligns across 11 bases. The CDR3 covers 17 residues. Germline V gives CDR1 SGDLS, CDR2 YYNGEE. Trimming at V came to 0 bases and at J to 2 bases, leaving 6 bases not matched to a gene. The CDR3 protein is CASSVDLRDRGNYGYTF. CDR3 DNA: TGTGCCAGCAGCGTAGACCTCCGGGACAGGGGGAACTATGGCTACACCTTC.

This rearrangement joins TRBV5-1 to TRBJ1-2, with a possible D match to TRBD1 (5 bases). The CDR3 contains 14 residues. Germline assignment: CDR1 SGHRS and CDR2 YFSETQ. V was pared by 0 bases and J by 8 bases, with 14 bases between. The CDR3 is CASSLGGDRNGYTF. The CDR3 DNA reads as TGCGCCAGCAGCTTGGGAGGAGACAGAAACGGCTACACCTTC.

The chain carries TRBV12-5 and TRBJ2-3; TRBD1 matches at 7 bases. CDR3 length equals 13 residues. V shed 3 bases, J shed 5 bases, and the junction held 2 bases outside the gene matches. Germline CDR1 and CDR2: LGHNT and FRNRAP. Here the CDR3 reads CASGFSGGDTQYF. The CDR3 coding sequence is TGTGCTAGTGGTTTCTCAGGGGGAGATACGCAGTATTTT.

This sequence joins TRBV7-8 and TRBJ2-3; perhaps TRBD1 as D (5 bases). CDR1 SGHVS and CDR2 FQNEAQ come from the germline V gene. This CDR3 contains 15 residues. V lost 4 bases and J 4 bases, leaving 15 bases between the germline ends. CDR3: CASSSQGLLADTQYF. CDR3 DNA sequence: TGTGCCAGCAGCTCCCAGGGCCTTTTGGCAGATACGCAGTATTTT.